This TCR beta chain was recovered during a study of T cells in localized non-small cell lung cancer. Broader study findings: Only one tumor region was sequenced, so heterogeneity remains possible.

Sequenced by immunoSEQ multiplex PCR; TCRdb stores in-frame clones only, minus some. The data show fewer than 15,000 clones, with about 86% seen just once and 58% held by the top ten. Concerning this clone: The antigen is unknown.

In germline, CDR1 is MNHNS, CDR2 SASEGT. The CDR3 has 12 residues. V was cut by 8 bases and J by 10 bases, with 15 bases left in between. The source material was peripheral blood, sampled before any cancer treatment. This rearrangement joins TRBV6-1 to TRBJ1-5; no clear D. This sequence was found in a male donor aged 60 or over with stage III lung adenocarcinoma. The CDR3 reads CASGLLRRPQHF. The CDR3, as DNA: TGTGCCAGCGGTTTATTACGGCGACCCCAGCATTTT.